This T cell receptor beta chain came from a study of read filtering for tumor transcriptome and immune sequencing. General observations from the study: In IR-seq, single-read clonotypes were about 81.9% of clonotypes but around 4% of reads. The CD138-negative fraction was mixed bone marrow immune cells, not pure T cells.

This clonotype was picked up many times. Its matching antigen is unknown. This library used roughly 0.4 ug RNA and molecular barcoded adaptors spanning alpha/delta and beta/gamma chains. TCRdb fed the reads into MiXCR, producing one record per CDR3 protein. The sample contains approximately 57,000 distinct CDR3 sequences, 12% of which appear only once. CDR3 length: 16 residues. V was clipped by 4 bases and J by 5 bases; unmatched bases: 15. Germline V CDR1 and CDR2: SQVTM, ANQGSEA. Every patient had bone marrow sampled while the disease was active. The sequence was obtained from a donor older than 35 with multiple myeloma. Specimen: a population of CD138-negative cells sorted from bone marrow. The chain carries TRBV29-1 and TRBJ1-1; 8 positions match TRBD1. The DNA for the CDR3 is TGCAGCGTTGGGAGGGTGAGACAGGGGATGGTTACTGAAGCTTTCTTT. This translates into CSVGRVRQGMVTEAFF.